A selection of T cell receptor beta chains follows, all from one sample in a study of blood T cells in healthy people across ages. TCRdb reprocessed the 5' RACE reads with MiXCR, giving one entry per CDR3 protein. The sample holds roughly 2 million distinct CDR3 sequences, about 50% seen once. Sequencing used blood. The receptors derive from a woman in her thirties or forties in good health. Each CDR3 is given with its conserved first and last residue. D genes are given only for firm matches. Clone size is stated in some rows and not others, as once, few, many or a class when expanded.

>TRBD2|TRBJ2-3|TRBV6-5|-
CASRKTSGGRTDTQYF
TGTGCCAGCAGGAAAACTAGCGGGGGACGCACAGATACGCAGTATTTT
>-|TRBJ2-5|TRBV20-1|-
CSARRGSATETQYF
TGCAGTGCTAGGAGGGGGTCGGCTACTGAGACCCAGTACTTC
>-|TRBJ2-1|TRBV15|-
CATSRERGAHNEQFF
TGTGCCACCAGCAGAGAACGGGGGGCCCACAATGAGCAGTTCTTC
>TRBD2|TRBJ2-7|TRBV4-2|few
CASSQPSSGGNYEQYF
TGTGCCAGCAGCCAACCATCTAGCGGGGGGAACTACGAGCAGTACTTC
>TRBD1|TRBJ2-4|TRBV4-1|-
CASSLGTVKVPLAKNIQYF
TGCGCCAGCAGCCTAGGGACAGTCAAGGTTCCTTTAGCCAAAAACATTCAGTACTTC
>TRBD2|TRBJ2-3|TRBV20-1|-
CSAEGLAGVSTDTQYF
TGCAGTGCGGAGGGACTAGCGGGAGTTAGCACAGATACGCAGTATTTT
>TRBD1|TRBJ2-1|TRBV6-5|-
CASSRTGQGKHNEQFF
TGTGCCAGCAGCCGCACTGGACAGGGAAAACACAATGAGCAGTTCTTC
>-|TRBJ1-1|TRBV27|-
CASSTSRREAFF
TGTGCCAGCAGTACTTCCCGCAGGGAAGCTTTCTTT
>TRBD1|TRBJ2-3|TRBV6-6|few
CASSSRQGIVDTQYF
TGTGCCAGCAGTTCCCGACAGGGCATAGTGGATACGCAGTATTTT
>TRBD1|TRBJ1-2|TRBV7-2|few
CASSYSQGALGYTF
TGTGCCAGCAGCTATTCCCAGGGGGCTTTAGGCTACACCTTC
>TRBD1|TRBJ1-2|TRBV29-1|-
CSVGLGDRGYGYTF
TGCAGCGTTGGTTTAGGGGACAGGGGCTATGGCTACACCTTC
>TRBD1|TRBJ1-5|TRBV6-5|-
CASRGQGSLPQHF
TGTGCCAGCAGGGGACAGGGTTCCTTGCCCCAGCATTTT
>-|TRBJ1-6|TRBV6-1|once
CASSFKAGPSVAPLHF
TGTGCCAGCAGTTTCAAGGCGGGACCCTCAGTTGCACCCCTCCACTTT
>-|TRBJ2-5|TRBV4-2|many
CASSQEGYQETQYF
TGCGCCAGCAGCCAAGAGGGCTACCAAGAGACCCAGTACTTC
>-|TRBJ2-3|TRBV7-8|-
CASSLEGTSSTDTQYF
TGTGCCAGCAGCTTAGAGGGGACATCAAGCACAGATACGCAGTATTTT
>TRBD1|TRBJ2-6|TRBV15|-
CATSRTQGTGANVLTF
TGTGCCACCAGCAGAACACAGGGGACTGGGGCCAACGTCCTGACTTTC
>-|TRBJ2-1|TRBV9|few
CASSAETGPPYNEQFF
TGTGCCAGCAGCGCTGAAACAGGGCCGCCCTACAATGAGCAGTTCTTC
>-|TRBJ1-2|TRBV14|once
CASSQDGFSYGYTF
TGTGCCAGCAGCCAAGATGGGTTTTCCTATGGCTACACCTTC
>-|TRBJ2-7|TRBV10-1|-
CASSVTATSYEQYF
TGCGCCAGCAGTGTGACAGCCACCTCCTACGAGCAGTACTTC
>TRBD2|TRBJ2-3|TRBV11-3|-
CASSSGTSGVLDTQYF
TGTGCCAGCAGCTCCGGGACTAGCGGGGTGTTGGATACGCAGTATTTT
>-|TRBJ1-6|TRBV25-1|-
CASSDQGGRYNSPLHF
TGTGCCAGCAGTGACCAGGGAGGGCGATATAATTCACCCCTCCACTTT
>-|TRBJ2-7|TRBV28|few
CASSLYLYEQYF
TGTGCCAGCAGTTTGTACCTTTACGAGCAGTACTTC
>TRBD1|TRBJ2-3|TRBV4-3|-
CASSQGQGPITDTQYF
TGCGCCAGCAGCCAAGGACAGGGACCTATCACAGATACGCAGTATTTT
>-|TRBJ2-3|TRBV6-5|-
CASRRDNTDTQYF
TGTGCTAGCCGTAGGGACAACACAGATACGCAGTATTTT
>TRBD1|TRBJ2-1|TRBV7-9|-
CASSPPGQGWDEQFF
TGTGCCAGCAGCCCCCCGGGACAGGGTTGGGATGAGCAGTTCTTC
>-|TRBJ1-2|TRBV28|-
CASLAGGSRSYTF
TGTGCCAGCCTAGCCGGGGGATCTAGGAGCTACACCTTC
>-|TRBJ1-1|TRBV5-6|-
CASSSGIWGSNTEAFF
TGTGCCAGCAGCTCGGGGATATGGGGGTCGAACACTGAAGCTTTCTTT
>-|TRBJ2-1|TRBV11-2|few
CASSFFLRNEQFF
TGTGCCAGCAGCTTTTTTTTGCGGAATGAGCAGTTCTTC
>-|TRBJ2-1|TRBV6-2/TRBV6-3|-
CAIKGRLLIGEQFF
TGTGCCATTAAGGGGCGACTACTTATAGGAGAGCAGTTCTTC
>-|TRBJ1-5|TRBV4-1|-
CASSQEGRQGGWGNQPQHF
TGCGCCAGCAGCCAAGAGGGTAGGCAAGGGGGATGGGGAAATCAGCCCCAGCATTTT
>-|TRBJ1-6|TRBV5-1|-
CASSLDSHSYNSPLHF
TGCGCCAGCAGCTTGGACAGTCACTCCTATAATTCACCCCTCCACTTT
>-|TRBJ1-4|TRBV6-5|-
CASSSRRQAEKLFF
TGTGCCAGCAGTTCCCGCCGACAGGCAGAAAAACTGTTTTTT
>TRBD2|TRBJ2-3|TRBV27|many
CASRLAGNTDTQYF
TGTGCCAGCAGACTAGCGGGGAACACAGATACGCAGTATTTT
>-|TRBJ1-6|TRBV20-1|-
CSAPPGRGDSPLHF
TGCAGTGCCCCACCAGGGAGGGGGGATTCACCCCTCCACTTT
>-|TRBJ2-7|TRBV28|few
CATGKAKWDQYF
TGTGCCACAGGGAAAGCAAAGTGGGACCAGTACTTC
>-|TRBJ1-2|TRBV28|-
CASSFSGEVFDGYTF
TGTGCCAGCAGTTTCTCCGGGGAGGTATTCGATGGCTACACCTTC
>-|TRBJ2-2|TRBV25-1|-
CASSGGTIGFWTGELFF
TGTGCCAGCAGTGGGGGGACAATCGGATTCTGGACCGGGGAGCTGTTTTTT
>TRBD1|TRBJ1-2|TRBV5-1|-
CASSPGQILNYGYTF
TGCGCCAGCAGCCCGGGACAGATCTTAAACTATGGCTACACCTTC
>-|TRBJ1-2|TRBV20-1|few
CSARAQGSGYTF
TGCAGTGCTAGAGCCCAGGGTTCTGGCTACACCTTC
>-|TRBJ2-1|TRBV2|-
CASRDTVPPDEQFF
TGTGCCAGCAGAGATACAGTTCCCCCAGATGAGCAGTTCTTC
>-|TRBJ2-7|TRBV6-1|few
CASKVNSLSSYEQYF
TGTGCCAGCAAGGTAAACTCCTTGAGCTCCTACGAGCAGTACTTC
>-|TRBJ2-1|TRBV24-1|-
CATSDRRTFYNEQFF
TGTGCCACCAGTGACCGGCGGACCTTTTACAATGAGCAGTTCTTC
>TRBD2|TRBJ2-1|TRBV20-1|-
CSARVPSAGLGYNEQFF
TGCAGTGCTAGAGTTCCCTCCGCGGGACTAGGGTACAATGAGCAGTTCTTC
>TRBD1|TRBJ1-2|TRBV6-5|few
CASRTGGWGYTF
TGTGCCAGCAGAACAGGGGGATGGGGCTACACCTTC
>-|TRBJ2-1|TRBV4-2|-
CASSQDQGGTNNEQFF
TGTGCCAGCAGCCAAGATCAAGGCGGAACTAACAATGAGCAGTTCTTC
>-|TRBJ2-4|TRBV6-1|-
CASSENFGDVYF
TGTGCCAGCAGTGAAAACTTCGGGGACGTGTACTTC
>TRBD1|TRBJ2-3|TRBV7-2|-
CASSLQGTSFTDTQYF
TGTGCCAGCAGCCTACAGGGGACAAGTTTCACAGATACGCAGTATTTT
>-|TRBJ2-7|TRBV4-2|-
CASSYANGGNEQYF
TGTGCCAGCAGCTACGCAAACGGGGGCAATGAGCAGTACTTC
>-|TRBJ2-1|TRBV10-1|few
CASSESRGNEQFF
TGCGCCAGCAGTGAGTCTAGGGGGAATGAGCAGTTCTTC
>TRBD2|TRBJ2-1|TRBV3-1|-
CASSQVVMRERTYNEQFF
TGTGCCAGCAGCCAAGTTGTTATGCGGGAGCGGACCTACAATGAGCAGTTCTTC
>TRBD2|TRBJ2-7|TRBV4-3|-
CASSQDLGLAPYEQYF
TGCGCCAGCAGCCAAGATCTGGGACTAGCACCCTACGAGCAGTACTTC
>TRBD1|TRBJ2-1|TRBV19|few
CASSRGQGRTPNEQFF
TGTGCCAGTAGTAGAGGACAGGGACGAACCCCCAATGAGCAGTTCTTC
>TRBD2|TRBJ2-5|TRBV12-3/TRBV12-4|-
CASSSAVGGSETQYF
TGTGCCAGCAGTTCGGCAGTGGGGGGGAGCGAGACCCAGTACTTC
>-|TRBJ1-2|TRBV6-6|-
CASSLGQGSLNGYTF
TGTGCCAGCAGTTTAGGGCAGGGTTCGTTGAATGGCTACACCTTC
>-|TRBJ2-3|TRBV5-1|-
CASSLATRDSTDTQYF
TGCGCCAGCAGCTTGGCCACACGGGACAGCACAGATACGCAGTATTTT
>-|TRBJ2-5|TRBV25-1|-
CASSELVREDGETQYF
TGTGCCAGCAGTGAATTGGTCAGGGAAGATGGTGAGACCCAGTACTTC
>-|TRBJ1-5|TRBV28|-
CASSPPGGGAQHF
TGTGCCAGCAGCCCACCCGGTGGGGGGGCCCAGCATTTT